This entry lists 4 T cell receptor beta chains sequenced from one sample in a study of T cell therapy after organ transplantation. Described time point: 4-8 weeks after completion of therapy. Data came from immunoSEQ multiplex PCR; TCRdb stores just in-frame clones and leaves some out. Counted here are 4,500 or so clones, roughly two thirds occurring once; the ten biggest clones make up around 40%. No antigens are known for them. Sequenced here: CD8+ T cells from blood, sampled after autologous CMV-specific T cell therapy. The receptors stem from a human patient who had received a solid organ transplant and had CMV disease. Some T cells may arise from the graft donor.

The chain carries TRBV5-1 and TRBJ2-3; 11 bases match TRBD2. V gave up 0 bases and J gave up 3 bases; unmatched junction bases: 3. CDR3 length equals 16 residues. Germline assignment: CDR1 SGHRS and CDR2 YFSETQ. The chain's CDR3 is CASSLGLAGLTDTQYF. The CDR3, as DNA: TGCGCCAGCAGCTTGGGACTAGCGGGATTAACAGATACGCAGTATTTT.

The chain is built from TRBV29-1 and TRBJ1-5; 8 nucleotides match TRBD1. CDR1 is SQVTM and CDR2 is ANQGSEA in the germline V gene. The CDR3 is 14 amino acids. J lost 2 bases, V lost 0 bases, and 0 bases had no gene match. This CDR3 reads CSVEETGGNQPQHF. CDR3 DNA sequence: TGCAGCGTTGAAGAGACAGGGGGCAATCAGCCCCAGCATTTT.

This clone was seen only a few times. The chain links TRBV30 to TRBJ2-1; no reliable D call. Germline V lookup: CDR1 GTSNPN, CDR2 SVGIG (reference sequence). Trimming removed 2 bases at V and 4 bases at J, with 6 bases between. This CDR3 contains 12 residues. CDR3 DNA: TGTGCCTGGAGTATCCCTTACAATGAGCAGTTCTTC. It yields the protein CAWSIPYNEQFF.

The rearrangement joins TRBV6-1 to TRBJ2-4; 9 positions match TRBD1. The CDR3 contains 13 residues. Germline values: CDR1 MNHNS, CDR2 SASEGT. With 4 bases clipped from V and 7 bases from J, the junction kept 2 bases outside the gene matches. The CDR3 loop reads CASSVGTGNIQYF. For the CDR3, the DNA is TGTGCCAGCAGTGTCGGGACAGGGAACATTCAGTACTTC.